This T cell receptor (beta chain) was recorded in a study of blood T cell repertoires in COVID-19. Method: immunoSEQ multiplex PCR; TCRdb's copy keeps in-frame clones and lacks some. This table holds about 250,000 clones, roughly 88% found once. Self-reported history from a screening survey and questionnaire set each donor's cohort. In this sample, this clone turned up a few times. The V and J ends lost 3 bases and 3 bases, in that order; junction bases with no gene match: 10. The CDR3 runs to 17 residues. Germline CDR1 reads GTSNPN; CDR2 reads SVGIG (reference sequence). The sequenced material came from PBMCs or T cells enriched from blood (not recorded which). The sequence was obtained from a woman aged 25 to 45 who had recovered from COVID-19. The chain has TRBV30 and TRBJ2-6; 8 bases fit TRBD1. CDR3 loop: CAWRRDRWSGGANVLTF. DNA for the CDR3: TGTGCCTGGAGACGGGACAGGTGGAGTGGTGGGGCCAACGTCCTGACTTTC.